This T cell receptor beta chain originates from a study of post-analysis software for immune sequencing data. Study details: The disease courses covered relapsing-remitting, secondary progressive and progressive-relapsing multiple sclerosis.

Germline V CDR1 and CDR2: MNHEY, SMNVEV (reference sequence). V lost 3 bases to trimming and J lost 4 bases; unmatched junction nucleotides: 6. The CDR3 runs to 15 residues. cDNA libraries of TCR beta carried unique molecular identifiers. Out of 1 to 10 million T cells, a few hundred thousand cDNA molecules were generated. TCRdb called the PCR reads again in MiXCR, with one record for every CDR3 protein. In the table there are about 770,000 distinct CDR3 sequences, around 42% of which are singletons. General study findings and limits: Patients had higher frequencies than controls of about 5 TRBV segments, including TRBV5-6, TRBV5-1 and TRBV20-1. Normalized Chao1 diversity was significantly lower in multiple sclerosis patients than in controls. Strong same-batch co-clustering of samples appeared with F measure clustering.

A remark on this clonotype: Its antigen is as yet unknown.

Sequencing was carried out using blood. This clonotype was sampled from a girl between 5 and 17 years old with multiple sclerosis. The V gene is TRBV27, the J gene TRBJ2-7; 10 bases are a match to TRBD1. CDR3 protein: CASSLGTGAWYEQYF. CDR3 in DNA: TGTGCCAGCAGTTTGGGGACAGGGGCCTGGTACGAGCAGTACTTC.